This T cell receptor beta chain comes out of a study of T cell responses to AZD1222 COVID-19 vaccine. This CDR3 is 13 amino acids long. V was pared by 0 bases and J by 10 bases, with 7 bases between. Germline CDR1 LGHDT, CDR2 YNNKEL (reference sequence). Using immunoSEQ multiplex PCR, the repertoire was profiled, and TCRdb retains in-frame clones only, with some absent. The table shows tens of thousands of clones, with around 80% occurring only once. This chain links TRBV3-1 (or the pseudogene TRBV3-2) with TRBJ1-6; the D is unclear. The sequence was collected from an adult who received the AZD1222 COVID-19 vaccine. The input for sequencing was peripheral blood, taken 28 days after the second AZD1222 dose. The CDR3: CASSQEESSPLHF. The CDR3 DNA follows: TGTGCCAGCAGCCAAGAAGAATCCTCACCCCTCCACTTT.